These 12 T cell receptor beta chains originate from one sample sequenced in a study of cytomegalovirus exposure and HLA in healthy donors (dated by TCRdb to 2016 to 2017). Receptor amplification or capture employed the immunoSEQ multiplex PCR assay. TCRdb obtained this table from immuneACCESS and retained in-frame rearrangements with V and J assigned. These tables miss some clones; where compared with another copy, unresolved V genes account for less than half of the shortfall, and the remainder is unexplained. The sample table holds about 49,000 clones, of which around nine tenths were seen once. Clones ranked in the top ten supply about 1.5% of the sample. The sample taken for sequencing was PBMCs. The receptors stem from a man between 18 and 35 years old in good health and CMV-seronegative.

V is TRBV7-2 and J is TRBJ2-7; 11 bases are a match to TRBD2. Germline V gives CDR1 SGHTA, CDR2 FQGNSA. Losses at the gene ends were 1 base for V and 5 bases for J; bases not matched to a gene: 10. The CDR3 runs to 17 residues. The CDR3, as DNA: TGTGCCAGCAGCTTAGGTACCACTAGCGGGAGCGTCAACGAGCAGTACTTC. It translates to CASSLGTTSGSVNEQYF.

This chain joins TRBV27 and TRBJ2-3; 8 nucleotides agree with TRBD1. With 6 bases clipped from V and 3 bases from J, the junction kept 5 bases outside the gene matches. The germline V gene has CDR1 MNHEY and CDR2 SMNVEV (reference sequence). The CDR3 is 14 residues long. CDR3: CASRFDRGTDTQYF. In DNA form, the CDR3 reads TGTGCCAGCAGGTTCGACAGGGGAACAGATACGCAGTATTTT.

This clone was detected only a few times. The CDR3 loop reads CASSLRTGPPHEQYF. The DNA for the CDR3 is TGTGCCAGCAGTCTTAGGACAGGCCCTCCTCACGAGCAGTACTTC. The chain combines TRBV4-2 with TRBJ2-7, with 7 nucleotides matching TRBD1. The CDR3 runs to 15 residues. The J segment lost 5 bases and the V segment lost 6 bases, leaving 13 bases of the junction unmatched. Germline V gives CDR1 LGHNA, CDR2 YNFKEQ.

This chain links TRBV7-9 with TRBJ2-3, with TRBD2 matching 8 bases. This CDR3 is built from 17 residues. From germline, CDR1 is SEHNR and CDR2 FQNEAQ (reference sequence). The V and J ends lost 4 bases and 2 bases, in that order; junction bases with no gene match: 11. The CDR3 DNA reads as TGTGCCAGCAGCTCCCGGACTAGCAGCATTAACACAGATACGCAGTATTTT. It specifies CASSSRTSSINTDTQYF.

The genes are TRBV2 and TRBJ2-1, with D perhaps matching TRBD2 (6 bases). Trimming cost V 8 bases and J 6 bases, with 26 bases left between them. Germline V lookup: CDR1 SNHLY, CDR2 FYNNEI. The CDR3 is 17 amino acids. As DNA, the CDR3 is TGTGCCAGCCATTGGGGTCGCGGGGCACTCGTTCCCAATGAGCAGTTCTTC. Its translation is CASHWGRGALVPNEQFF.

V and J are TRBV6-1 and TRBJ1-2, with D possibly being TRBD1 (5 bases). V dropped 7 bases and J dropped 0 bases, with 12 bases sitting between them. Looked up from germline, CDR1 is MNHNS and CDR2 is SASEGT. The CDR3 totals 14 residues. Written as DNA, the CDR3 is TGTGCCAGCACCCGACGGGGGACTAACTATGGCTACACCTTC. It yields the protein CASTRRGTNYGYTF.

The rearrangement links TRBV6-6 to TRBJ1-5, with no clear D. Germline loops: CDR1 MNHNY, CDR2 SVGAGI (reference sequence). The CDR3 runs to 15 residues. Trimming took off 2 bases at V and 4 bases at J, with 12 bases between the two ends. CDR3 region: CASSYLRPGNQPQHF. The DNA of the CDR3 is TGTGCCAGCAGTTACCTTAGGCCAGGAAATCAGCCCCAGCATTTT.

The chain couples TRBV5-1 to TRBJ2-5, with TRBD1 matching over 7 bases. Trimming at V came to 5 bases and at J to 3 bases, leaving 7 bases not matched to a gene. The CDR3 runs to 14 residues. Germline assignment: CDR1 SGHRS and CDR2 YFSETQ. As DNA, the CDR3 is TGCGCCAGCAGGGAAGGGACAGCAAAAGAGACCCAGTACTTC. The encoded protein is CASREGTAKETQYF.

The chain recombines TRBV5-1 with TRBJ2-3, with 7 bases matching TRBD1. Germline CDR1 is SGHRS and CDR2 is YFSETQ. The ends lost 4 bases at V and 3 bases at J; junction bases unmatched: 11. This CDR3 has 16 amino acids. CDR3 coding DNA: TGCGCCAGCAGCCCCGGACAGGCGTTGGGTACAGATACGCAGTATTTT. Protein product: CASSPGQALGTDTQYF.

The chain employs TRBV5-6 and TRBJ1-1; tentatively, D is TRBD1 (5 bases). In germline, CDR1 is SGHDT, CDR2 YYEEEE. Trimming removed 6 bases at V and 2 bases at J, with 14 bases between. The CDR3 loop spans 14 amino acids. The CDR3 is CASNPGGTNTEAFF. In nucleotides, the CDR3 is TGTGCCAGCAACCCCGGGGGAACCAACACTGAAGCTTTCTTT.

The V and J genes are TRBV5-6 and TRBJ2-7; 11 positions agree with TRBD2. Germline V CDR1 and CDR2: SGHDT, YYEEEE. V lost 4 bases, J lost 5 bases, and 8 bases stayed unmatched. There are 15 residues in the CDR3. This chain's CDR3 is CASSRIAGGPHEQYF. CDR3 bases: TGTGCCAGCAGCCGAATAGCGGGAGGGCCCCACGAGCAGTACTTC.

The genes are TRBV2 and TRBJ2-7; D is perhaps TRBD1 (6 bases). The CDR3 is 13 amino acids. Trimming took 6 bases from V and 7 from J, leaving 16 bases between them. In germline, CDR1 is SNHLY, CDR2 FYNNEI. In nucleotides, the CDR3 is TGTGCCAGCAGCCCGGACAGCCGAGGGGAGCAGTACTTC. It encodes CASSPDSRGEQYF.